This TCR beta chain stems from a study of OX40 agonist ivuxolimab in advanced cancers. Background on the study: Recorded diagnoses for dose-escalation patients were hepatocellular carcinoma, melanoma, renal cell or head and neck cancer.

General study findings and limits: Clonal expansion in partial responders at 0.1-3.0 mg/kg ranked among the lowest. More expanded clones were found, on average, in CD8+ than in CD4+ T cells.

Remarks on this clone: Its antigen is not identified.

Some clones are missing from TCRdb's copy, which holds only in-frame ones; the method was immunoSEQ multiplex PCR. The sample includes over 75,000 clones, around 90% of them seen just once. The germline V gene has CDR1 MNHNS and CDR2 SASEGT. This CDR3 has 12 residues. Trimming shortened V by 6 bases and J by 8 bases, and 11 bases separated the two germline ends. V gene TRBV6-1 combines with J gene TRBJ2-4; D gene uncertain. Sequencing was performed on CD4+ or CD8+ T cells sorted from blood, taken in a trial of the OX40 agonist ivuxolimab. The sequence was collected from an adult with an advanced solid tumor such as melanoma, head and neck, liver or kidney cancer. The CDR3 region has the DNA TGTGCCAGCAGGGCCCCTCGGGACATTCAGTACTTC. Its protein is CASRAPRDIQYF.